One and the same sample provided the 6 T cell receptor beta chains below, sequenced in a study of blood T cell repertoires in COVID-19. TCRdb's table, derived via immunoSEQ multiplex PCR, lists solely in-frame clones and lacks some. The profile covers some 200,000 clones, with 89% appearing a single time and 4% to 5.5% taken by the ten largest. Sequencing input: peripheral blood. These receptors were obtained from a woman aged 40 to 50 with acute or convalescent COVID-19.

The chain joins TRBV10-3 to TRBJ1-1; TRBD1 aligns across 9 bases. Looked up from germline, CDR1 is ENHRY and CDR2 is SYGVKD. After removal of 0 bases from V and 5 bases from J, the junction contained 10 bases not matched to a gene. CDR3 size: 17 residues. The CDR3: CAISESLGTGLRTEAFF. The CDR3 DNA follows: TGTGCCATCAGTGAGTCCCTAGGGACAGGGCTTAGGACTGAAGCTTTCTTT.

V usage is TRBV24-1 and J usage is TRBJ2-3; TRBD2 might be the D (7 bases). CDR1 is KGHDR, CDR2 SFDVKD, per germline. V was shortened by 4 bases and J by 5 bases, with 21 bases between the two germline ends. CDR3 length: 17 residues. CDR3 region: CATSEIDGGPQGDTQYF. Written as DNA, the CDR3 is TGTGCCACCAGTGAAATTGACGGGGGGCCACAAGGAGATACGCAGTATTTT.

This clone was observed a handful of times. The chain employs TRBV6-1 and TRBJ2-7; D not certain. The CDR3 has 15 residues. V lost 1 base and J 2 bases, leaving 12 bases between the germline ends. Looked up from germline, CDR1 is MNHNS and CDR2 is SASEGT. Written as DNA, the CDR3 is TGTGCCAGCAGTGAAGGGGCCAGGTTCCCCTACGAGCAGTACGTC. This codes for CASSEGARFPYEQYV.

The chain couples TRBV2 to TRBJ1-5; maybe TRBD1 (5 bases). CDR1 and CDR2 (germline): SNHLY, FYNNEI. V dropped 7 bases and J dropped 0 bases, with 16 bases sitting between them. The CDR3 is made up of 16 amino acids. CDR3 coding DNA: TGTGCCAGCACCCTGGACGGGGGTCGTAGCAATCAGCCCCAGCATTTT. Translation: CASTLDGGRSNQPQHF.

The rearrangement joins TRBV2 to TRBJ2-5; D possibly corresponds to TRBD1 (5 bases). Trimming pared 4 bases from V and 6 bases from J, leaving 9 bases between. Per the germline V gene, CDR1 is SNHLY and CDR2 is FYNNEI. The CDR3 sequence is 12 residues long. CDR3 protein: CASSVGAQTQYF. DNA of the CDR3: TGTGCCAGCAGTGTAGGGGCCCAGACCCAGTACTTC.

V gene TRBV7-9 combines with J gene TRBJ2-3; 8 positions match TRBD1. The CDR3 spans 15 residues. V gave up 5 bases and J gave up 5 bases; unmatched junction bases: 9. Germline CDR1 SEHNR, CDR2 FQNEAQ (reference sequence). CDR3 sequence reads: CASSLDRGWKDTQYF. For the CDR3, the DNA is TGTGCCAGCAGCCTAGACAGGGGATGGAAAGATACGCAGTATTTT. Drawing the rest from reference TRBV7-9 and TRBJ2-3, the complete variable domain is DTGVSQNPRHKITKRGQNVTFRCDPISEHNRLYWYRQTLGQGPEFLTYFQNEAQLEKSRLLSDRFSAERPKGSFSTLEIQRTEQGDSAMYLCASSLDRGWKDTQYFGPGTRLTVL.